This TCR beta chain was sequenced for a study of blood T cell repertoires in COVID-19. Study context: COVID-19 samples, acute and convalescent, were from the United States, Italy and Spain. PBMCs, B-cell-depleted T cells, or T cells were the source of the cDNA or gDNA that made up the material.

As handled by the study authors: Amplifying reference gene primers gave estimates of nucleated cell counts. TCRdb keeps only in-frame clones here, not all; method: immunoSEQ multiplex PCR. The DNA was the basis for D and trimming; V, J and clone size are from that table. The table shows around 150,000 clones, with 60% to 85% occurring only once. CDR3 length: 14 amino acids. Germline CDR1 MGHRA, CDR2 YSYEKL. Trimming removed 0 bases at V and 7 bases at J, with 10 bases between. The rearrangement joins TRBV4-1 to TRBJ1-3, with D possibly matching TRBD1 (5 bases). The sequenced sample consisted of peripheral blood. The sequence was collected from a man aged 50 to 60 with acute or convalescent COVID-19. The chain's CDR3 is CASSQESGTNTIYF. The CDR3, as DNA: TGCGCCAGCAGCCAAGAATCGGGGACTAACACCATATATTTT.